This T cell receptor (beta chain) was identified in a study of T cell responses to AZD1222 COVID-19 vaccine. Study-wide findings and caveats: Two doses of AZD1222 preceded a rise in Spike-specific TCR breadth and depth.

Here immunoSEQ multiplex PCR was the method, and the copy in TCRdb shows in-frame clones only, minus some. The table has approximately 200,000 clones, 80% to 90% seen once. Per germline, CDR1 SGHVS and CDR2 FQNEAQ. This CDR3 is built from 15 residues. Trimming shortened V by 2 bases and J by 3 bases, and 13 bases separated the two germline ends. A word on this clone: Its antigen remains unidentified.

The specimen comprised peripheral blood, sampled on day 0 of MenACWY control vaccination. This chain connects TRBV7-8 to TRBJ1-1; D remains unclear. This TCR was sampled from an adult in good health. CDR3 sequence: CASSLLWPRDTEAFF. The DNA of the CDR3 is TGTGCCAGCAGCTTATTATGGCCAAGGGACACTGAAGCTTTCTTT.